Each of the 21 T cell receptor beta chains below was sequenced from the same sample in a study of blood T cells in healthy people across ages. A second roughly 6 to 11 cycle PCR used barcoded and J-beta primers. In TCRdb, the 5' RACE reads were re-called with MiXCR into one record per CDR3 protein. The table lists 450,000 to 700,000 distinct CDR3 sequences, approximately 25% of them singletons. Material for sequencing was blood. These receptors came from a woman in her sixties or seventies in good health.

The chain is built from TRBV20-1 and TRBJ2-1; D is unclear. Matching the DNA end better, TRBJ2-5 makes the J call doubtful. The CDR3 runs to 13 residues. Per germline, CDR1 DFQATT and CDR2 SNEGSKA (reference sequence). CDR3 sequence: CSARDLRGETQYF. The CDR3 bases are TGCAGTGCTAGAGATCTCCGAGGCGAGACCCAGTACTTC.

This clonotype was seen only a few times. The CDR3 loop is CSALSGGRGTDTQYF. The CDR3 nucleotides are TGCAGTGCTTTAAGCGGGGGGCGCGGCACAGATACGCAGTATTTT. The V gene is TRBV20-1, the J gene TRBJ2-3; 9 bases match TRBD2. This CDR3 contains 15 residues. V lost 5 bases to trimming and J lost 1 base; unmatched junction nucleotides: 7. Germline loops: CDR1 DFQATT, CDR2 SNEGSKA (reference sequence).

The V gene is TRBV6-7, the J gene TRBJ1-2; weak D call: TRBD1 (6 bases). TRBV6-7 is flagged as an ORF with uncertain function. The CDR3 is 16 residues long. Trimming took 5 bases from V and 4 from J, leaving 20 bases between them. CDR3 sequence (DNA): TGTGCCAGCAGTCGCCGAGGGGGAGAAAATCCCTATGGCTACACCTTC. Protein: CASSRRGGENPYGYTF.

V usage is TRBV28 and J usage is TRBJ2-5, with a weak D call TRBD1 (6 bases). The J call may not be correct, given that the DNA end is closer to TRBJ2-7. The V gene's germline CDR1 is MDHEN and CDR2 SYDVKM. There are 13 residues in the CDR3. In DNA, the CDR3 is TGTGCCAGCAGTTGGGGGACAACCTACGAGCAGTACTTC. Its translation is CASSWGTTYEQYF.

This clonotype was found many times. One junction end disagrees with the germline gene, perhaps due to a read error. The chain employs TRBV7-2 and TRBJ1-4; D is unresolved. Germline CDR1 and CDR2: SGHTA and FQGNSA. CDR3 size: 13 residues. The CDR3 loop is CASSLEPNEKLFF. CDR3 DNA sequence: TGCGCCAGCAGCTTGGAACCTAATGAAAAACTGTTTTTT.

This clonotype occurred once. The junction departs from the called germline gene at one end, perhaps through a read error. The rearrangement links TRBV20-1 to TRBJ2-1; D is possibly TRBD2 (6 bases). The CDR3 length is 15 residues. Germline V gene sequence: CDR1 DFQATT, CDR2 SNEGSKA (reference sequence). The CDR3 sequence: CSARGFGGKFNEQFF. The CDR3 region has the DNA TGCAGTGCGAGAGGCTTTGGCGGGAAATTCAATGAGCAGTTCTTC.

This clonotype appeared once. CDR3 sequence (DNA): TGCAGTGCTAGTCTACTTGGACAGGGGGCCGGTGGCTACACCTTC. The encoded protein is CSASLLGQGAGGYTF. The chain recombines TRBV20-1 with TRBJ1-2; 11 bases fit TRBD1. Germline V gene data show CDR1 as DFQATT and CDR2 as SNEGSKA (reference sequence). V shed 3 bases and J 7 bases; nucleotides not matched to a gene: 10. The CDR3 sequence is 15 residues long.

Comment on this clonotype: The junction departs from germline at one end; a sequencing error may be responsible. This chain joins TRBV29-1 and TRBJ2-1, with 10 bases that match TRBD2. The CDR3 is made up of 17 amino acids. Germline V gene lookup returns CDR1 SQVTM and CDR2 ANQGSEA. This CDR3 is CSVEGASGGSLYNEQFF. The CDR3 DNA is TGCAGCGTCGAAGGGGCTAGCGGGGGTTCGCTCTACAATGAGCAGTTCTTC.

The chain's CDR3 is CSVEDSYEQYF. The CDR3 DNA reads TGCAGCGTTGAAGATTCTTACGAGCAGTACTTC. The chain couples TRBV29-1 to TRBJ2-5, with D hard to call. The better agreement between TRBJ2-7 and the DNA end casts doubt on the J call. The CDR3 runs to 11 residues. CDR1 and CDR2 from the germline V gene are SQVTM and ANQGSEA.

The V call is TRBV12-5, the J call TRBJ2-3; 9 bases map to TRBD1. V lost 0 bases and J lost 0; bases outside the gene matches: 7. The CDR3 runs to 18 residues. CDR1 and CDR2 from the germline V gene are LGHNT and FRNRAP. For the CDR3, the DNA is TGTGCTAGTGGTTTGGTACAGGGGGCGCCTCTAAGCACAGATACGCAGTATTTT. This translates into CASGLVQGAPLSTDTQYF.

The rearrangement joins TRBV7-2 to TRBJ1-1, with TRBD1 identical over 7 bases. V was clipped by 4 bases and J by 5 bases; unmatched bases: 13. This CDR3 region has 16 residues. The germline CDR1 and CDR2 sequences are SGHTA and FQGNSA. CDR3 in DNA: TGTGCCAGCAGCTCACTCTTAGGGGCAGGGGGGACTGAAGCTTTCTTT. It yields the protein CASSSLLGAGGTEAFF.

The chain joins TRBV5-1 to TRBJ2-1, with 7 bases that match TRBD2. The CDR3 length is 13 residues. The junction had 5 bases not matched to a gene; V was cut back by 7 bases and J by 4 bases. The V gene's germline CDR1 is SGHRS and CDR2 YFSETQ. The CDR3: CASRGEVYNEQFF. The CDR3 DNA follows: TGCGCCAGCCGGGGGGAAGTTTACAATGAGCAGTTCTTC.

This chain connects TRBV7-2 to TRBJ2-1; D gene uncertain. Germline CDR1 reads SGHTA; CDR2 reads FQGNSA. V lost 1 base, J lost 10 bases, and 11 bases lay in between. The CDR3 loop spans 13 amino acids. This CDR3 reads CASSLVREWEQFF. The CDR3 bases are TGTGCCAGCAGCTTAGTGAGAGAGTGGGAGCAGTTCTTC.

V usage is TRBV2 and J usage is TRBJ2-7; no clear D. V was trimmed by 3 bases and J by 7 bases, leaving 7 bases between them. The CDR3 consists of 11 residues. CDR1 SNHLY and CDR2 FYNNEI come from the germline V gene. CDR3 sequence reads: CASSDWVEQYF. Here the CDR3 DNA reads TGTGCCAGCAGTGATTGGGTGGAGCAGTACTTC.

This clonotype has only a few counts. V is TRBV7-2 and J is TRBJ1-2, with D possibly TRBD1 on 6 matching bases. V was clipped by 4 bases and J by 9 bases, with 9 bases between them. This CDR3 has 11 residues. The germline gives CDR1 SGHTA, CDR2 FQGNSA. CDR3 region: CASSYDRRYTF. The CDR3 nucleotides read TGTGCCAGCAGCTATGACAGGCGCTACACCTTC.

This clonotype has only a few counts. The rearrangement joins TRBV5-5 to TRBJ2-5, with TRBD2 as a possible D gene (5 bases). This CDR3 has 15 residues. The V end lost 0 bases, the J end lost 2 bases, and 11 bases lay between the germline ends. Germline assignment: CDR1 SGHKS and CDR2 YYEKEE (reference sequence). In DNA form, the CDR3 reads TGTGCCAGCAGCTTGGATGGACTGAAACAAGAGACCCAGTACTTC. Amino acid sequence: CASSLDGLKQETQYF. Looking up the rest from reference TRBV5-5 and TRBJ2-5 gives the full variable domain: DAGVTQSPTHLIKTRGQQVTLRCSPISGHKSVSWYQQVLGQGPQFIFQYYEKEERGRGNFPDRFSARQFPNYSSELNVNALLLGDSALYLCASSLDGLKQETQYFGPGTRLLVL.

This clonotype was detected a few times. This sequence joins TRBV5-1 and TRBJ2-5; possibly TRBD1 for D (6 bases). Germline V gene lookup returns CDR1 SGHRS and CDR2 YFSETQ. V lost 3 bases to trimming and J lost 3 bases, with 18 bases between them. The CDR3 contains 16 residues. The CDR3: CASSWGTRLREETQYF. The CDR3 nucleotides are TGCGCCAGCAGCTGGGGGACACGCCTGAGGGAAGAGACCCAGTACTTC.

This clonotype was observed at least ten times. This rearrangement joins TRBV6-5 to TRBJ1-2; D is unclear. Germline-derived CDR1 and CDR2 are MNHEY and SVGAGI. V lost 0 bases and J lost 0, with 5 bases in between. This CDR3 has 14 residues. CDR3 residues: CASSYSHSNYGYTF. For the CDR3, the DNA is TGTGCCAGCAGTTACTCGCACTCTAACTATGGCTACACCTTC.

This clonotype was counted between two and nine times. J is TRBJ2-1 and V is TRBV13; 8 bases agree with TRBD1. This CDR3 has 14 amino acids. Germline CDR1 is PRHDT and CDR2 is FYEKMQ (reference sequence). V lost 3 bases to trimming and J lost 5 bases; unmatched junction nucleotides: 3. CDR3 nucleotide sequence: TGTGCCAGCAGCTTGACAGGGGTTCACAATGAGCAGTTCTTC. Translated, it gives CASSLTGVHNEQFF.

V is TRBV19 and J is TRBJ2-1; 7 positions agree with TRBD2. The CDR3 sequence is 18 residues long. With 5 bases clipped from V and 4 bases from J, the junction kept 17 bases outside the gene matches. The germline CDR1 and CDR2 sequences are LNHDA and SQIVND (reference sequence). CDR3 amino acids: CASSPPLKPGGLYNEQFF. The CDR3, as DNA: TGTGCCAGTAGTCCTCCCCTCAAACCGGGGGGACTTTACAATGAGCAGTTCTTC. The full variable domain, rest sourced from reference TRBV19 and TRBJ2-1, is DGGITQSPKYLFRKEGQNVTLSCEQNLNHDAMYWYRQDPGQGLRLIYYSQIVNDFQKGDIAEGYSVSREKKESFPLTVTSAQKNPTAFYLCASSPPLKPGGLYNEQFFGPGTRLTVL.

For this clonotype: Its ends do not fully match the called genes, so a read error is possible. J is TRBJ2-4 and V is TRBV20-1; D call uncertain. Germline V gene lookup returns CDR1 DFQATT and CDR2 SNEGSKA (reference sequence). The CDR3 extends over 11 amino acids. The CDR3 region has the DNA TGCAGTGCTCCCGGTCACGACATTCGGTACTTC. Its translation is CSAPGHDIRYF.